This TCR beta chain was recovered during a study of graft-versus-host responses after intestinal transplantation. The germline V and J ends were trimmed by 1 base and 11 bases, with 18 bases remaining between them. Germline V CDR1 and CDR2: SEHNR, FQNEAQ (reference sequence). The length of the CDR3 is 15 residues. Clones were sequenced by immunoSEQ multiplex PCR, and TCRdb holds only the in-frame ones, with some missing. Among roughly 81,000 clones, approximately 80% were seen once, and the ten largest hold 0.65% to 0.95%. Concerning this clone itself: Its antigen is as yet unknown.

The TCR comes from a human donor who received an intestinal transplant. The material was unstimulated CD4+ T cells sorted from spleen or lymph node cells, obtained before intestinal transplant. The chain employs TRBV7-9 and TRBJ1-5; possibly TRBD1 for D (6 bases). Here the CDR3 reads CASSLGARGQEAQHF. CDR3 bases: TGTGCCAGCAGCTTAGGGGCCAGGGGTCAGGAAGCCCAGCATTTT. Filled out from reference TRBV7-9 and TRBJ1-5, the complete variable domain reads DTGVSQNPRHKITKRGQNVTFRCDPISEHNRLYWYRQTLGQGPEFLTYFQNEAQLEKSRLLSDRFSAERPKGSFSTLEIQRTEQGDSAMYLCASSLGARGQEAQHFGDGTRLSIL.